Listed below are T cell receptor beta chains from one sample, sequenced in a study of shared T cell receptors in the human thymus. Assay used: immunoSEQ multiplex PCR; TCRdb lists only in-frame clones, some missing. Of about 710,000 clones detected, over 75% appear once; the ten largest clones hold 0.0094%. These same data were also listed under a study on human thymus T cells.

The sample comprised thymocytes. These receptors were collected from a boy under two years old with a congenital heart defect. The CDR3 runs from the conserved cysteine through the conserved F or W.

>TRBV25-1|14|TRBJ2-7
CASSLGTGNYEQYF
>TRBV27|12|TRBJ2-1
CASRKTGTEQFF
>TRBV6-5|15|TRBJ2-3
CASSAGGGSTDTQYF
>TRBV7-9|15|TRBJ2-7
CASSPYPAGSYEQYF
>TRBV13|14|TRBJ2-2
CASSLGQKPGELFF
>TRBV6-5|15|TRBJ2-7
CASSYPGLAGLEQYF
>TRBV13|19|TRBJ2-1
CASSLFDPSGGPSYNEQFF
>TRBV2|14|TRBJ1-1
CASRQGRGNTEAFF
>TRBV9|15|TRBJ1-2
CASSVDVQGIYGYTF
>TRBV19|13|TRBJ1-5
CASRRGVNQPQHF
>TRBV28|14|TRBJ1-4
CASSLRQKNEKLFF
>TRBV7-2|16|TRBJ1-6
CASSPRRSSYNSPLHF
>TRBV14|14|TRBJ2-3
CASSRGLNTDTQYF
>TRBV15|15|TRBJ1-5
CATSTGTGWDQPQHF
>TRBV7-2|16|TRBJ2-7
CASSLGGHRVGDEQYF
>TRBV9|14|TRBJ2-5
CASSPLWGPETQYF
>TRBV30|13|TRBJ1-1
CAHITGPNTEAFF
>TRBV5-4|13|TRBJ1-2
CASSSGQGCGYTF
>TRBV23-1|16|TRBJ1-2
CASSQNALQGNYGYTF
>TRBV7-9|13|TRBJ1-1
CASSPGGNTEAFF
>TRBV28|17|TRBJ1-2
CASSLCVGDRGGYGYTF
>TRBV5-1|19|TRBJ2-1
CASSLVGLAGQSSYNEQFF
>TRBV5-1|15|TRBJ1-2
CASTGTGEANYGYTF
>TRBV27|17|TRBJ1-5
CASRHIQGKNSNQPQHF
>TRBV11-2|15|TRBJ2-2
CASSAGRVGTGELFF